This T cell receptor beta chain was documented in a study of post-analysis software for immune sequencing data. On the study more broadly: Some patients lacked subtype; others had relapsing-remitting, secondary progressive or progressive-relapsing disease.

Unique molecular identifiers featured in each of the TCR beta cDNA libraries. Between roughly 1 and 10 million T cells gave rise to 500,000 to 650,000 cDNA molecules. One entry per CDR3 protein, called by TCRdb with MiXCR from the PCR reads. The sample lists 700,000 to 800,000 distinct CDR3 sequences; roughly 29% were seen once. About this clonotype itself: Its target is unknown.

The CDR3 loop spans 14 amino acids. V lost 3 bases and J lost 4; bases outside the gene matches: 3. The germline V gene has CDR1 LNHNV and CDR2 YYDKDF (reference sequence). Study results and caveats: With F measure, samples from one preparation batch clustered together strongly. About five TRBV segments appeared more often in patients than in controls, and TRBV5-6, TRBV5-1 and TRBV20-1 were among these. Among multiple sclerosis patients, normalized Chao1 diversity was significantly below that of controls.

Sequencing was performed on blood. J is TRBJ2-7 and V is TRBV15; 10 nucleotides line up with TRBD1. The origin of this receptor is a girl aged 10-17 years with multiple sclerosis. The chain's CDR3 is CATSRDRGLYEQYF. CDR3 bases: TGTGCCACCAGCAGGGACAGGGGGTTGTACGAGCAGTACTTC.